This is a list of T cell receptor beta chains from one sample in a study of shared clonotypes between healthy human individuals. The table came from immunoSEQ multiplex PCR; TCRdb's copy has only in-frame clones and leaves some out. Here the sample spans roughly 2.2 million clones, around 90% being singletons. The sample comprised naive CD4+ T cells from PBMCs. The source is a man aged 18 to 29 in good health. Some clones in this sample may be carry-over from other donors' samples. Each CDR3 is given with its conserved first and last residue. The D gene is left open where the match is weak. Rows give clone size only sometimes, using once, few, many, or a class for an expanded clone.

TRBJ1-4,.,.,TRBV5-6,TGTGCCAGCAGCCCCAGGGTTGGAACTGAAAAACTGTTTTTT,CASSPRVGTEKLFF
TRBJ2-1,TRBD1,.,TRBV9,TGTGCCAGCAGCCTTCAAACTAGGGGACAGCACAATGAGCAGTTCTTC,CASSLQTRGQHNEQFF
TRBJ2-1,.,.,TRBV19,TGTGCCAGCAGCTTCGAATTCCTTGACAATGAGCAGTTCTTC,CASSFEFLDNEQFF
TRBJ1-1,.,.,TRBV5-1,TGCGCCAGCAGCTTTTCAGAGGGAAACACTGAAGCTTTCTTT,CASSFSEGNTEAFF
TRBJ2-1,TRBD2,.,TRBV5-1,TGCGCCAGCAGTCCAAGCGGGAGCTCCTACAATGAGCAGTTCTTC,CASSPSGSSYNEQFF
TRBJ1-5,.,.,TRBV7-2,TGTGCCAGCAGCTTAAGGGCAGGGCGCAATCAGCCCCAGCATTTT,CASSLRAGRNQPQHF
TRBJ2-1,TRBD1,.,TRBV5-1,TGCGCCAGCAGCCCTGGGCAAGGGGGCCGGGACAATGAGCAGTTCTTC,CASSPGQGGRDNEQFF
TRBJ2-1,.,.,TRBV7-9,TGTGCCAGCAGCTTCGCAGGGATCCTACATGAGGAGTTCTTC,CASSFAGILHEEFF
TRBJ1-5,TRBD1,.,TRBV7-2,TGTGCCAGCAGCTTTGGACAGGGGGCCCTGAGCAATCAGCCCCAGCATTTT,CASSFGQGALSNQPQHF
TRBJ2-5,TRBD2,few,TRBV11-2,TGTGCCAGCTCCCGACGGTCGGGAGGGCCAGAGACCCAGTACTTC,CASSRRSGGPETQYF
TRBJ2-2,.,.,TRBV7-9,TGTGCCAGCACGAACACCGGGGAGCTGTTTTTT,CASTNTGELFF
TRBJ1-1,.,.,TRBV11-3,TGTGCCAGCAGCCCAAACAGGGTTGAAGCTTTCTTT,CASSPNRVEAFF
TRBJ2-7,.,.,TRBV10-1,TGCGCCAGCACCGAGGGACTCCGACCCGATTGCCCTGCAAGCTCCTACGAGCAGTACTTC,CASTEGLRPDCPASSYEQYF
TRBJ1-4,.,.,TRBV6-1,TGTGCCAGCAGGCTGACGGAAAATGAAAAACTGTTTTTT,CASRLTENEKLFF
TRBJ2-6,.,.,TRBV19,TGTGCCAGTAGTCGGGGGCCATTAAACTCTGGGGCCAACGTCCTGACTTTC,CASSRGPLNSGANVLTF
TRBJ2-3,TRBD1,.,TRBV10-3,TGTGCCATCAGTGAGACAGGCGGACAGGGGACTATCCGAGATACGCAGTATTTT,CAISETGGQGTIRDTQYF
TRBJ2-7,TRBD1,.,TRBV5-4,TGTGCCAGCAGATGGGGACAGGGATCCTACGAGCAGTACTTC,CASRWGQGSYEQYF
TRBJ2-7,TRBD2,once,TRBV2,TGTGCCAGCAGCGAGGGGACTAGCGGGAGTTCCTACGAGCAGTACTTC,CASSEGTSGSSYEQYF
TRBJ2-2,TRBD2,.,TRBV7-3,TGTGCCAGCAGCTTATGGGCAGCGGGGATCACCGGGGAGCTGTTTTTT,CASSLWAAGITGELFF
TRBJ1-3,.,.,TRBV6-5,TGTGCCAGCAGGGGGGGGCCTGGAAACACCATATATTTT,CASRGGPGNTIYF
TRBJ2-7,.,once,TRBV7-2,TGTGCCAGCAGCTTGGGCAGGGAACAGCTCGAGCAGTACTTC,CASSLGREQLEQYF
TRBJ2-2,TRBD2,.,TRBV7-3,TGTGCCAGCAGCTTAACGTCGGTAGCGGGAGGTACCGGGGAGCTGTTTTTT,CASSLTSVAGGTGELFF
TRBJ2-7,.,once,TRBV20-1,TGCAGTGCGGAACTGCTATACGAGCAGTACTTC,CSAELLYEQYF
TRBJ1-2,.,.,TRBV10-3,TGTGCCGGGAAAGGGGAAGGCGCCCCTAACTATGGCTACACCTTC,CAGKGEGAPNYGYTF
TRBJ2-3,TRBD1,.,TRBV6-1,TGTGCCAGCATGACAGGGGGCGAGGAAGATACGCAGTATTTT,CASMTGGEEDTQYF
TRBJ2-5,.,.,TRBV5-1,TGCGCCAGCAGCTTGGCGTCCGGACCCAGAGAGACCCAGTACTTC,CASSLASGPRETQYF
TRBJ1-5,.,.,TRBV30,TGTGCCTGGAGTGTACGGGGAACCAATCAGCCCCAGCATTTT,CAWSVRGTNQPQHF
TRBJ1-2,TRBD1,.,TRBV18,TGTGCCAGCTCACCAGCGACAGGGGACGGCTACACCTTC,CASSPATGDGYTF
TRBJ2-1,.,.,TRBV7-3,TGTGCCAGCAGCTTAACGAGGGGTAATGAGCAGTTCTTC,CASSLTRGNEQFF
TRBJ1-1,TRBD1,.,TRBV7-9,TGTGCCAGCAGCTTAGAGGGGACAGCCAAAGCTTTCTTT,CASSLEGTAKAFF
TRBJ1-4,.,.,TRBV6-5,TGTGCCAGCAGACCTATCCTGCCCCCCGGGGAAAAACTGTTTTTT,CASRPILPPGEKLFF
TRBJ2-2,TRBD2,.,TRBV5-1,TGCGCCAGCAGGCTCCTAGCGGGAGGGCCGGGCACCGGGGAGCTGTTTTTT,CASRLLAGGPGTGELFF
TRBJ1-5,.,.,TRBV30,TGTGCCTGGAGTGTTTTAGGGGCCAGCAATCAGCCCCAGCATTTT,CAWSVLGASNQPQHF
TRBJ1-2,.,.,TRBV2,TGTGCCAGCAGTTTATCGGGCCCTACTAACTATGGCTACACCTTC,CASSLSGPTNYGYTF
TRBJ2-5,TRBD2,.,TRBV28,TGTGCCAGCAGTTTTGGGCTAGCGGGATATAAAAGAGAGACCCAGTACTTC,CASSFGLAGYKRETQYF
TRBJ2-3,TRBD2,.,TRBV27,TGTGCCAGCAGTCCGACTAGCGGGAGAGTTACAGATACGCAGTATTTT,CASSPTSGRVTDTQYF
TRBJ2-7,.,.,TRBV28,TGTGCCAGCAGACCCCCCGGGGAGGCACGTACCTACGAGCAGTACTTC,CASRPPGEARTYEQYF
TRBJ2-3,TRBD2,.,TRBV5-1,TGCGCCAGCAGCTTGGAAGCAGCGGGAGCAGCAGATACGCAGTATTTT,CASSLEAAGAADTQYF
TRBJ1-4,.,.,TRBV11-2,TGTGCCAGCAGCTTAGGAGTTCTGGGTTTTGCGGAAAAACTGTTTTTT,CASSLGVLGFAEKLFF
TRBJ2-1,TRBD2,.,TRBV29-1,TGCAGCGTTGGAAAAGATATAGCGGGAGCTTACAATGAGCAGTTCTTC,CSVGKDIAGAYNEQFF
TRBJ2-7,TRBD1,.,TRBV11-3,TGTGCCAGCAGCTACGCAGGGGGCGGAGGGACCTACGAGCAGTACTTC,CASSYAGGGGTYEQYF
TRBJ2-1,TRBD2,.,TRBV30,TGTGCCTGGAGTTTCGTGGGCTGGTCTAGCGGGGGGACCTACAATGAGCAGTTCTTC,CAWSFVGWSSGGTYNEQFF
TRBJ2-1,.,.,TRBV7-5,TGTGCCAGAAGCCGAGTCCCCAGCGGGAAGTTAGCAAGCTCCTACAATGAGCAGTTCTTC,CARSRVPSGKLASSYNEQFF
TRBJ2-2,.,.,TRBV4-3,TGCGCCAGCAGCCAGCTAGCGCGGGGGGAGCTGTTTTTT,CASSQLARGELFF
TRBJ2-2,.,.,TRBV2,TGTGCCAGCAGTCCTAGCTACCAAAAGTACACCGGGGAGCTGTTTTTT,CASSPSYQKYTGELFF
TRBJ1-2,TRBD1,.,TRBV6-6,TGTGCCAGCAGTTATACCGACAGGGTTGGCTACACCTTC,CASSYTDRVGYTF